Sequencing of this T cell receptor beta chain was carried out in a study of blood T cell repertoires in COVID-19. About the research overall: From T cells, B-cell-depleted T cells, or PBMCs came the material, which was cDNA or gDNA.

V lost 0 bases to trimming and J lost 6 bases; unmatched junction nucleotides: 2. Per germline, CDR1 SGHRS and CDR2 YFSETQ. This CDR3 region has 13 residues. Enrollment of patients from Seattle took place during active infection, with longitudinal follow-up. Notes on this clone: Other DNA sequences from this sample encode an identical CDR3 as well.

Clones were read by immunoSEQ multiplex PCR, and TCRdb kept only the in-frame ones, dropping some. Among some 180,000 clones listed, roughly 80% were seen once. Sequencing was carried out using peripheral blood. The rearrangement uses TRBV5-1 and TRBJ1-2; TRBD1 matches at 7 bases. This clonotype originated in a woman aged 80 or older with COVID-19, enrolled during active disease. CDR3 nucleotide sequence: TGCGCCAGCAGCTTGGGTCAGGGGGATGGCTACACCTTC. Its protein is CASSLGQGDGYTF. The complete variable domain, with remaining parts taken from reference TRBV5-1 and TRBJ1-2, reads KAGVTQTPRYLIKTRGQQVTLSCSPISGHRSVSWYQQTPGQGLQFLFEYFSETQRNKGNFPGRFSGRQFSNSRSEMNVSTLELGDSALYLCASSLGQGDGYTFGSGTRLTVV.